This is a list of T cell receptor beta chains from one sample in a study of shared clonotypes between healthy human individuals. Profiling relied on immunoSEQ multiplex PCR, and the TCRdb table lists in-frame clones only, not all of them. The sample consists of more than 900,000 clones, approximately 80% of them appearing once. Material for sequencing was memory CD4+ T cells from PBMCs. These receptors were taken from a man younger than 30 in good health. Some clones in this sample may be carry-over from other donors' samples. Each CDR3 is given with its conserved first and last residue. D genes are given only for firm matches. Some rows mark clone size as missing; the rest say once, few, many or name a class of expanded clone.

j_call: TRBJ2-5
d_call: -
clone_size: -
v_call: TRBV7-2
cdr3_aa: CASSLAGLPQETQYF
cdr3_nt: TGTGCCAGCAGCTTAGCGGGGCTGCCCCAAGAGACCCAGTACTTC

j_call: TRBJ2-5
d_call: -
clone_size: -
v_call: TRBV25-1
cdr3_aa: CASSEYRTAGETQYF
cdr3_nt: TGTGCCAGCAGTGAATATAGGACAGCGGGAGAGACCCAGTACTTC

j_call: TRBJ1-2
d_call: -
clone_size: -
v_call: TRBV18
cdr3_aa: CASSHAEGGYTF
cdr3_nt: TGTGCCAGCTCACACGCGGAGGGAGGCTACACCTTC

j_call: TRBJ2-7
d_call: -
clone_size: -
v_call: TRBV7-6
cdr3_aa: CASSLSSSYEQYF
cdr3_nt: TGTGCCAGCAGCTTATCCAGCTCCTACGAGCAGTACTTC

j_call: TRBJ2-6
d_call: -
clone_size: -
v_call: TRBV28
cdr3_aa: CASSPRRGTDLSGANVLTF
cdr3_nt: TGTGCCAGCAGTCCACGCCGGGGGACTGACCTCTCTGGGGCCAACGTCCTGACTTTC

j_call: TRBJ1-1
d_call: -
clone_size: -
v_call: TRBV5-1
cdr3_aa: CASSLEVGTLNTEAFF
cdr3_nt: TGCGCCAGCAGCTTGGAGGTCGGGACTTTGAACACTGAAGCTTTCTTT

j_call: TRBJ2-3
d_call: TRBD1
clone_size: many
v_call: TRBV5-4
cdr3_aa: CASSLSRSGQALSDTQYF
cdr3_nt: TGTGCCAGCAGCTTGAGTCGCTCGGGACAGGCATTATCAGATACGCAGTATTTT

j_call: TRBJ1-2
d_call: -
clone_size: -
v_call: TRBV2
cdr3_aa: CASSPRGYGYTF
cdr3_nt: TGTGCCAGCAGCCCACGGGGGTATGGCTACACCTTC

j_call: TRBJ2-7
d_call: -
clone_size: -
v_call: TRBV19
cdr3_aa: CASSIAGRPSYEQYF
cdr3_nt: TGTGCCAGTAGTATAGCAGGTAGACCCTCCTACGAGCAGTACTTC

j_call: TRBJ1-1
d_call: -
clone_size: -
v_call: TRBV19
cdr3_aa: CASSTLSGSTEAFF
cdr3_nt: TGTGCCAGTAGTACCCTTTCCGGGAGCACTGAAGCTTTCTTT

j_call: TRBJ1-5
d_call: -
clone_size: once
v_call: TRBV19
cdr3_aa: CASKGGDRNQPQHF
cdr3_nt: TGTGCCAGCAAAGGAGGGGACCGCAATCAGCCCCAGCATTTT

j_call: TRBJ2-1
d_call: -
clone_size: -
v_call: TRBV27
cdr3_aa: CASRLGFYNEQFF
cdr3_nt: TGTGCCAGCCGCCTCGGCTTCTACAATGAGCAGTTCTTC

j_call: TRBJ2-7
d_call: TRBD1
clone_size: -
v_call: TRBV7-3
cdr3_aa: CASSPQGAGEQYF
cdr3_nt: TGTGCCAGCAGCCCTCAGGGGGCGGGCGAGCAGTACTTC

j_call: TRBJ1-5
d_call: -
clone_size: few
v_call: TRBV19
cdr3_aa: CASSNKGSNQPQHF
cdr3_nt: TGTGCCAGTAGTAACAAGGGTAGCAATCAGCCCCAGCATTTT

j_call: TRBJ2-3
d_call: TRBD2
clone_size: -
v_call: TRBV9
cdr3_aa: CASSAGLAGGDTQYF
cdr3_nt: TGTGCCAGCAGCGCGGGACTAGCGGGAGGAGATACGCAGTATTTT

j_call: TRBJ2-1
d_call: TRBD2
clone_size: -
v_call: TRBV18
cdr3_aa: CASSPLGLGVVDEQFF
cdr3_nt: TGTGCCAGCTCACCGTTGGGACTAGGCGTAGTCGATGAGCAGTTCTTC

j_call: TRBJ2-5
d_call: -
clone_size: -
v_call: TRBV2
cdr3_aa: CASSIGSQETQYF
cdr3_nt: TGTGCCAGCTCCATAGGCAGTCAAGAGACCCAGTACTTC

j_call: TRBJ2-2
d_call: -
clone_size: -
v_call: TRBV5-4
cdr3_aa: CASSLELVVDTGELFF
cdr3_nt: TGTGCCAGCAGCTTAGAACTAGTTGTTGACACCGGGGAGCTGTTTTTT

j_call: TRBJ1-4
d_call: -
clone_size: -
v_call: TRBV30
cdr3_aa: CALQENNEKLFF
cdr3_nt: TGTGCCCTACAGGAGAATAATGAAAAACTGTTTTTT

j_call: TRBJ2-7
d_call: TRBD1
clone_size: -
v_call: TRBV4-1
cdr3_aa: CASSQAGTGSYEQYF
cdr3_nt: TGCGCCAGCAGCCAAGCCGGGACAGGGAGCTACGAGCAGTACTTC

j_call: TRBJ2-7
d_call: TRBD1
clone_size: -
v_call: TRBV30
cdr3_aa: CAAGTAITYEQYF
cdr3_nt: TGTGCCGCCGGGACAGCGATAACATACGAGCAGTACTTC

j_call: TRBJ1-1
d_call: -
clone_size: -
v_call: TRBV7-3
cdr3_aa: CASSLRQGENTEAFF
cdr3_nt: TGTGCCAGCAGCTTAAGGCAGGGCGAGAACACTGAAGCTTTCTTT

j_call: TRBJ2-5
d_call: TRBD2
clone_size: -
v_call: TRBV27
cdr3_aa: CASSLTPSGKETQYF
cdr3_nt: TGTGCCAGCAGTTTAACCCCTAGCGGAAAAGAGACCCAGTACTTC

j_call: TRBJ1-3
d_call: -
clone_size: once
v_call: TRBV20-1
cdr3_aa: CSASPGNTIYF
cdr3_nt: TGCAGTGCTTCCCCTGGAAACACCATATATTTT

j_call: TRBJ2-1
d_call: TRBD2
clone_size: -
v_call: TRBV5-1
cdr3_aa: CASSLWGLAGGGEQFF
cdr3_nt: TGCGCCAGCAGCTTGTGGGGACTAGCGGGAGGCGGTGAGCAGTTCTTC

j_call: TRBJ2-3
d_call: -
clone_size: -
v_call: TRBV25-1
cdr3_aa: CASREPLSTDTQYF
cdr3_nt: TGTGCCAGCAGGGAACCGCTTAGCACAGATACGCAGTATTTT

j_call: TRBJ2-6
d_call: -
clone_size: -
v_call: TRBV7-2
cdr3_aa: CASSPHNVLTF
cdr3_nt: TGTGCCAGCAGCCCCCACAACGTCCTGACTTTC

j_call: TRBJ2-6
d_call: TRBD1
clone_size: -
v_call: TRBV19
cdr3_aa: CASSPRQGTATGANVLTF
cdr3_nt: TGTGCCAGTAGTCCTCGACAGGGCACCGCTACTGGGGCCAACGTCCTGACTTTC

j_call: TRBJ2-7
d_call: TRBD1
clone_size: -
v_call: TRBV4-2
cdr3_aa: CASSRTGTVSYEQYF
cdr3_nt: TGTGCCAGCAGCCGCACCGGGACAGTTTCCTACGAGCAGTACTTC

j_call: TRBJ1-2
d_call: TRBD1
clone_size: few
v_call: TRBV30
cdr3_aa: CACLGQGLYGYTF
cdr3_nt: TGTGCCTGTCTGGGACAGGGGTTATATGGCTACACCTTC

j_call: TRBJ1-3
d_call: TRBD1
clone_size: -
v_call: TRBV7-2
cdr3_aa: CATGMGDRYGNTIYF
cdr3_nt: TGTGCCACGGGAATGGGGGACAGATATGGAAACACCATATATTTT

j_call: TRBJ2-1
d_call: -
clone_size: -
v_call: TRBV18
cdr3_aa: CASSPPTNHNEQFF
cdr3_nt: TGTGCCAGCTCACCACCGACTAACCACAATGAGCAGTTCTTC

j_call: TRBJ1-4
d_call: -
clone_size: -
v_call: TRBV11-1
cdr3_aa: CASSPQTGPDEKLFF
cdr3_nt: TGTGCCAGCAGCCCGCAAACCGGGCCGGACGAAAAACTGTTTTTT

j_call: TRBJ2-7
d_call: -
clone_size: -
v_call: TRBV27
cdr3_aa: CASRSLGTQGLMRDEQYF
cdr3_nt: TGTGCCAGCAGAAGTTTAGGGACCCAGGGACTTATGCGTGACGAGCAGTACTTC

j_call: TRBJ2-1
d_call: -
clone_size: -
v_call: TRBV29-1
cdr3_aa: CSVGRAESSYNEQFF
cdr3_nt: TGCAGCGTTGGAAGGGCGGAGAGCTCCTACAATGAGCAGTTCTTC

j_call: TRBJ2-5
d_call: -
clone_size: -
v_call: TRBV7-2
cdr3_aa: CASSSSWAQETQYF
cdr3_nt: TGTGCCAGCAGCTCATCGTGGGCCCAAGAGACCCAGTACTTC

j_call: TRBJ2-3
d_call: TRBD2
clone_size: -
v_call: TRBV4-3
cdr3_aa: CASSQEGGRSDTQYF
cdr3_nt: TGCGCCAGCAGCCAAGAGGGCGGGAGGTCAGATACGCAGTATTTT

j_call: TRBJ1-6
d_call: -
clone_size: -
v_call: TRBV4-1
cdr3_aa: CASSQSHVYNSPLHF
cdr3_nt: TGCGCCAGCAGCCAAAGTCACGTTTATAATTCACCCCTCCACTTT

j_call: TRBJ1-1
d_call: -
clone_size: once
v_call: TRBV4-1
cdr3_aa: CASSQDYSNTEAFF
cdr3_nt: TGCGCCAGCAGCCAAGATTATTCGAACACTGAAGCTTTCTTT

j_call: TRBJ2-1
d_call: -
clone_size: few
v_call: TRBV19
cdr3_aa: CASSKRAGTYNEQFF
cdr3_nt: TGTGCCAGTAGTAAGAGGGCAGGCACCTACAATGAGCAGTTCTTC

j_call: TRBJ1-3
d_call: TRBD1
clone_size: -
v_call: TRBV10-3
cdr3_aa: CAISATGDGNTIYF
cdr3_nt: TGTGCCATCAGTGCAACAGGGGATGGAAACACCATATATTTT

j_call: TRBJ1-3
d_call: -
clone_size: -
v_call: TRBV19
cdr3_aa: CASIAGRIGNTIYF
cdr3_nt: TGTGCCAGTATAGCAGGGAGGATTGGAAACACCATATATTTT

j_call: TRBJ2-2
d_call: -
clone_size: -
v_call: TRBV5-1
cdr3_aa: CASSSMTDWTGELFF
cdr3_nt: TGCGCCAGCAGCTCGATGACGGACTGGACCGGGGAGCTGTTTTTT

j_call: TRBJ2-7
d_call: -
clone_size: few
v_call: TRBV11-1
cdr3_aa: CASRARYEQYF
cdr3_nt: TGTGCCAGCAGGGCACGGTACGAGCAGTACTTC

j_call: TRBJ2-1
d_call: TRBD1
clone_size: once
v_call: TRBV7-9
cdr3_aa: CASSFSDRGPYNEQFF
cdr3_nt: TGTGCCAGCAGCTTCTCGGACAGGGGACCCTACAATGAGCAGTTCTTC

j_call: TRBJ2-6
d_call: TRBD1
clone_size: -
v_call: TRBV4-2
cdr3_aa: CASSQSDRQGANVLTF
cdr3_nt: TGTGCCAGCAGCCAATCGGACAGGCAGGGGGCCAACGTCCTGACTTTC

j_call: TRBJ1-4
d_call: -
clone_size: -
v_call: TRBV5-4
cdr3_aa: CASSLGPTGGEDEKLFF
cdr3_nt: TGTGCCAGCAGCTTGGGGCCTACAGGAGGGGAGGACGAAAAACTGTTTTTT

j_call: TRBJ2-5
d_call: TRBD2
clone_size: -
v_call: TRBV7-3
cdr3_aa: CASSLSPSGRETQYF
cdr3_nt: TGTGCCAGCAGCTTATCCCCAAGCGGGAGAGAGACCCAGTACTTC

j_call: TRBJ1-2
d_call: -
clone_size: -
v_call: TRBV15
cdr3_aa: CATRSQAGSNYGYTF
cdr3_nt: TGTGCCACCAGGAGTCAGGCAGGGTCTAACTATGGCTACACCTTC

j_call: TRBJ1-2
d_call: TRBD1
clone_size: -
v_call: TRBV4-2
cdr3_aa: CASSQVGQGFEGYTF
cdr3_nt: TGTGCCAGCAGCCAGGTGGGACAGGGATTCGAGGGCTACACCTTC

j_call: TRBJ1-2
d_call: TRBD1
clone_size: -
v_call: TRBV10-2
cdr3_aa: CASSLDKTGIYGYTF
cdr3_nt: TGCGCCAGCAGCCTGGATAAGACAGGGATCTATGGCTACACCTTC

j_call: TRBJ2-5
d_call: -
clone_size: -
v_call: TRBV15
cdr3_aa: CATSRDLGRVYAETQYF
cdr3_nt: TGTGCCACCAGCAGAGATTTAGGCAGGGTTTATGCAGAGACCCAGTACTTC

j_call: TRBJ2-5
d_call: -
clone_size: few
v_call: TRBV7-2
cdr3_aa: CASTSPGTRETQYF
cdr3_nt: TGTGCCAGCACCTCACCCGGGACGAGGGAGACCCAGTACTTC

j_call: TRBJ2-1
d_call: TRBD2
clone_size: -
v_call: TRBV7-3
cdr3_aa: CASSPSGGVYNEQFF
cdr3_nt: TGTGCCAGCAGCCCTAGCGGGGGAGTCTACAATGAGCAGTTCTTC